This TCR beta chain was sequenced during a study of OX40 agonist ivuxolimab in advanced cancers. This clone was observed a handful of times. Germline lookup yields CDR1 SGHDT and CDR2 YYEEEE. With V trimmed by 4 bases and J by 3 bases, 3 bases remained unmatched. The CDR3 loop spans 14 amino acids. Sequenced by immunoSEQ multiplex PCR; TCRdb stores in-frame clones only, minus some. The sample lists around 26,000 clones, under 90% occurring once. The gene calls are TRBV5-6 and TRBJ1-1, with 10 nucleotides matching TRBD1. The source was CD4+ or CD8+ T cells sorted from blood, collected in a trial of the OX40 agonist ivuxolimab. This clonotype was obtained from an adult with an advanced solid tumor such as melanoma, head and neck, liver or kidney cancer. In DNA, the CDR3 is TGTGCCAGCAGCGGGACAGGGGCGGACACTGAAGCTTTCTTT. Protein: CASSGTGADTEAFF.